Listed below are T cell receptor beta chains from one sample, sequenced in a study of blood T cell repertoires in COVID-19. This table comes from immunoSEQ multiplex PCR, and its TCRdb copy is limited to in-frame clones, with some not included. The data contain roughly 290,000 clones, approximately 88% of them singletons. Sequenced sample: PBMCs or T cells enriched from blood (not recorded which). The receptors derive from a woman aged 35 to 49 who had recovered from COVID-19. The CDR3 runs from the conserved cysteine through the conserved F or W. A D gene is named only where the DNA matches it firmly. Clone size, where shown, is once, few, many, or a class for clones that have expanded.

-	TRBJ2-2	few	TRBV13	CASSLGDKNTGELFF	TGTGCCAGCAGCTTAGGGGACAAGAACACCGGGGAGCTGTTTTTT
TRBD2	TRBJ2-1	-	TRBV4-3	CASSQDPSGGDYNEQFF	TGCGCCAGCAGCCAAGACCCTAGCGGGGGCGATTACAATGAGCAGTTCTTC
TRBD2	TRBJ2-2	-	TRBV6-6	CASYKGSSGSVGELFF	TGTGCCAGCTATAAGGGTTCTAGCGGGAGTGTCGGGGAGCTGTTTTTT
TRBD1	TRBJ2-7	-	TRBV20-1	CSAGTGREQYF	TGCAGTGCGGGGACAGGGAGAGAGCAGTACTTC
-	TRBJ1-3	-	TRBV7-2	CASSLGQINTIYF	TGTGCCAGCAGCTTAGGTCAGATAAACACCATATATTTT
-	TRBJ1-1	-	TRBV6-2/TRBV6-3	CASSYSGSGNTEAFF	TGTGCCAGCAGTTATTCAGGGTCCGGGAACACTGAAGCTTTCTTT
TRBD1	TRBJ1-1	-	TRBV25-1	CASSWDRGGYTEAFF	TGTGCCAGCAGTTGGGACAGGGGGGGGTACACTGAAGCTTTCTTT
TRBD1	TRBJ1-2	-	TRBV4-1	CASSPPTGVYGYTF	TGCGCCAGCAGCCCACCAACAGGGGTCTATGGCTACACCTTC
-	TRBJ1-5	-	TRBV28	CASRRDRLQPQHF	TGTGCCAGCAGACGTGACAGGCTACAGCCCCAGCATTTT
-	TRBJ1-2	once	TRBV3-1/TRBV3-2	CASSQDGQRLNYGYTF	TGTGCCAGCAGCCAAGATGGGCAGCGGCTTAACTATGGCTACACCTTC
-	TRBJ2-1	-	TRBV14	CASSPQRLFNEQFF	TGTGCCAGCAGCCCTCAGCGTCTCTTCAATGAGCAGTTCTTC
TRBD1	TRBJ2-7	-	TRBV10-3	CAISTDRAAYEQYF	TGTGCCATCAGTACTGACAGGGCGGCCTACGAGCAGTACTTC
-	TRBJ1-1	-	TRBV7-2	CASSLARDMNTEAFF	TGTGCCAGCAGCTTAGCCCGGGACATGAACACTGAAGCTTTCTTT
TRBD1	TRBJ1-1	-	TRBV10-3	CAISSQGMSEAFF	TGTGCCATCAGTTCACAGGGGATGTCTGAAGCTTTCTTT
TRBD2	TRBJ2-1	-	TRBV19	CASMNLRPGGSSYNEQFF	TGTGCCAGTATGAACCTGAGGCCTGGCGGGAGCTCCTACAATGAGCAGTTCTTC
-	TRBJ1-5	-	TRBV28	CASSLWTGGDQPQHF	TGTGCCAGCAGTTTATGGACAGGAGGCGATCAGCCCCAGCATTTT
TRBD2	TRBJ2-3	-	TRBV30	CAWSAGRLAGVNTQYF	TGTGCCTGGAGTGCTGGGAGACTAGCGGGAGTAAATACGCAGTATTTT
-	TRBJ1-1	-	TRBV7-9	CASSLDRNTEAFF	TGTGCCAGCAGCTTAGACAGGAACACTGAAGCTTTCTTT
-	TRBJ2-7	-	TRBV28	CASSSETRGAKQYF	TGTGCCAGCAGTTCCGAAACGCGTGGGGCGAAGCAGTACTTC
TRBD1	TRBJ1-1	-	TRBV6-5	CASQGAGLDTEAFF	TGTGCCAGTCAGGGGGCGGGGTTGGACACTGAAGCTTTCTTT
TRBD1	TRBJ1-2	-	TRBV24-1	CATSDFRQGRYGYTF	TGTGCCACCAGTGATTTTCGACAGGGTCGCTATGGCTACACCTTC
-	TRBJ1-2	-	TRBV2	CASSEARGAPLYGYTF	TGTGCCAGCAGTGAAGCGCGGGGAGCCCCCCTCTATGGCTACACCTTC
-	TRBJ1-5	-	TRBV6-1	CASSDYSGVGGNQPQHF	TGTGCCAGCAGTGATTACAGTGGCGTCGGGGGCAATCAGCCCCAGCATTTT
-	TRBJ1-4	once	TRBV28	CASTPGGGNEKLFF	TGTGCCAGCACACCTGGCGGTGGTAATGAAAAACTGTTTTTT
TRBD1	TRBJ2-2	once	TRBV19	CASSIPGQGTGELFF	TGTGCCAGTAGTATTCCTGGACAGGGGACCGGGGAGCTGTTTTTT
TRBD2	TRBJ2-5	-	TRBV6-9	CASTGGRGLAGGPGKETQYF	TGTGCCAGCACCGGGGGGAGGGGACTAGCGGGAGGGCCGGGAAAAGAGACCCAGTACTTC
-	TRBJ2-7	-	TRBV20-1	CSASHSAGSYEQYF	TGCAGTGCTAGTCATTCAGCAGGGTCCTACGAGCAGTACTTC
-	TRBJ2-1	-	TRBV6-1	CASSEAGVGNEQFF	TGTGCCAGCAGTGAAGCGGGAGTGGGCAATGAGCAGTTCTTC
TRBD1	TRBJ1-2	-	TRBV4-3	CASSQDPAGQDYGYTF	TGCGCCAGCAGCCAAGACCCCGCCGGACAGGACTATGGCTACACCTTC
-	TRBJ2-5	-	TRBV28	CASSSDGGTQYF	TGTGCCAGCAGTTCTGACGGGGGGACCCAGTACTTC
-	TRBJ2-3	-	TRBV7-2	CASSSQTRDTQYF	TGTGCCAGCAGCTCCCAGACAAGAGATACGCAGTATTTT
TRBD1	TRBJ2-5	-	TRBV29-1	CSVEPTGGARETQYF	TGCAGCGTTGAACCGACAGGGGGCGCGAGAGAGACCCAGTACTTC
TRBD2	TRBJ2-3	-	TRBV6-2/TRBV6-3	CASSYPGTSGRIQADTQYF	TGTGCCAGCAGTTACCCGGGGACTAGCGGGAGGATTCAAGCAGATACGCAGTATTTT
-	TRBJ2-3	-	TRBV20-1	CSADMAATQYF	TGCAGTGCCGACATGGCAGCCACGCAGTATTTT
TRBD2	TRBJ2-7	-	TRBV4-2	CASSQLGAGGPGEQYF	TGTGCCAGCAGCCAGTTGGGGGCGGGAGGGCCCGGTGAGCAGTACTTC
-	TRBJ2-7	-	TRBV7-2	CASSLAIRGLGEQYF	TGTGCCAGCAGCTTAGCGATCAGGGGATTGGGGGAGCAGTACTTC
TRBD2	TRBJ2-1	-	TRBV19	CASSHKLAGGPNEQFF	TGTGCCAGTAGTCACAAGTTAGCGGGAGGGCCAAATGAGCAGTTCTTC
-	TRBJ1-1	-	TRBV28	CASSLGTGSTEAFF	TGTGCCAGCAGTTTAGGAACAGGGAGTACTGAAGCTTTCTTT
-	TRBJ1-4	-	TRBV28	CASRPQGFTEKLFF	TGTGCCAGCAGGCCACAGGGATTTACTGAAAAACTGTTTTTT
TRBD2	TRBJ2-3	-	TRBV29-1	CSGSGRRADTQYF	TGCAGCGGTAGCGGGAGGAGGGCAGATACGCAGTATTTT
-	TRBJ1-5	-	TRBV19	CASSIAGFQPQHF	TGTGCCAGTAGTATAGCGGGTTTTCAGCCCCAGCATTTT
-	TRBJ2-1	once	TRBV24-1	CATSDQSDEQFF	TGTGCCACCAGTGACCAGAGCGATGAGCAGTTCTTC
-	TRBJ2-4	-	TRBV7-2	CASSLVPSQGVGFAIQYF	TGTGCCAGCAGCTTAGTCCCATCACAGGGCGTAGGATTCGCCATTCAGTACTTC
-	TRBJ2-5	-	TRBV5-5	CASSLVGGRETQYF	TGTGCCAGCAGCTTGGTGGGAGGTAGAGAGACCCAGTACTTC
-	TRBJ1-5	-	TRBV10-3	CAIGLQGGNQPQHF	TGTGCCATCGGATTACAGGGAGGCAATCAGCCCCAGCATTTT
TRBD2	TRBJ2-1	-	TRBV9	CASSMAGGTVYNEQFF	TGTGCCAGCAGCATGGCGGGGGGAACCGTCTACAATGAGCAGTTCTTC
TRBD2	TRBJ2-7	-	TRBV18	CASSPGLADLYEQYF	TGTGCCAGCTCACCAGGGCTAGCGGACCTCTACGAGCAGTACTTC
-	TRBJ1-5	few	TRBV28	CASSPNRIRGYSNQPQHF	TGTGCCAGCAGCCCAAACAGGATTAGGGGTTATAGCAATCAGCCCCAGCATTTT
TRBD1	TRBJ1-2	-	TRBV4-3	CASSQDTHTGGNTF	TGCGCCAGCAGCCAAGACACGCATACAGGGGGGAACACCTTC
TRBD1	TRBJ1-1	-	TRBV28	CASKGGGTEAFF	TGTGCCAGCAAAGGGGGCGGAACTGAAGCTTTCTTT
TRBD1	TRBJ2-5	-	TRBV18	CASSRTGAQETQYF	TGTGCCAGCTCACGCACAGGGGCTCAAGAGACCCAGTACTTC
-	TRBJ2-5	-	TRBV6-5	CASSSLGRETQYF	TGTGCCAGCAGTTCCCTGGGGAGGGAGACCCAGTACTTC
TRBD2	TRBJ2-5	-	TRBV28	CASSLGTSGAEETQYF	TGTGCCAGCAGTTTAGGGACTAGCGGGGCAGAAGAGACCCAGTACTTC